The sequence of this T cell receptor (beta chain) was determined in a study of T cell repertoires in cytomegalovirus infection. Study-wide context: CMV infection and matching HLA type were both indicated by public TCR beta signatures.

The V segment lost 4 bases and the J segment 0 bases; nucleotides outside the gene matches: 7. Germline V CDR1 and CDR2: SGHRS, YFSETQ. This CDR3 has 17 amino acids. In TCRdb, the reads were re-called with MiXCR into one record per CDR3 protein. The sample lists around 240,000 distinct CDR3 sequences, roughly 22% seen once, with roughly 18% in the top ten. In this sample, this clonotype turned up a few times. Its antigen is unidentified. Study outcomes and limitations: It was HLA-C-restricted CMV-specific TCR beta clonotypes that dominated the response ex vivo. Identification of carriers of CMV plus the relevant HLA was achieved through cumulative public TCR beta family frequency.

The specimen sequenced was CD8+ T cells from PBMCs. The chain couples TRBV5-1 to TRBJ2-1; TRBD1 matches at 10 bases. The clonotype originates from a human donor in good health (CMV status not recorded). Some clones in this sample may be carry-over from other donors' samples. The CDR3: CASSGTDRGSSYNEQFF. CDR3 nucleotides: TGCGCCAGCAGCGGGACGGACAGGGGGAGCTCCTACAATGAGCAGTTCTTC. The full variable domain, in which reference TRBV5-1 and TRBJ2-1 provide the parts outside the CDR3, is KAGVTQTPRYLIKTRGQQVTLSCSPISGHRSVSWYQQTPGQGLQFLFEYFSETQRNKGNFPGRFSGRQFSNSRSEMNVSTLELGDSALYLCASSGTDRGSSYNEQFFGPGTRLTVL.